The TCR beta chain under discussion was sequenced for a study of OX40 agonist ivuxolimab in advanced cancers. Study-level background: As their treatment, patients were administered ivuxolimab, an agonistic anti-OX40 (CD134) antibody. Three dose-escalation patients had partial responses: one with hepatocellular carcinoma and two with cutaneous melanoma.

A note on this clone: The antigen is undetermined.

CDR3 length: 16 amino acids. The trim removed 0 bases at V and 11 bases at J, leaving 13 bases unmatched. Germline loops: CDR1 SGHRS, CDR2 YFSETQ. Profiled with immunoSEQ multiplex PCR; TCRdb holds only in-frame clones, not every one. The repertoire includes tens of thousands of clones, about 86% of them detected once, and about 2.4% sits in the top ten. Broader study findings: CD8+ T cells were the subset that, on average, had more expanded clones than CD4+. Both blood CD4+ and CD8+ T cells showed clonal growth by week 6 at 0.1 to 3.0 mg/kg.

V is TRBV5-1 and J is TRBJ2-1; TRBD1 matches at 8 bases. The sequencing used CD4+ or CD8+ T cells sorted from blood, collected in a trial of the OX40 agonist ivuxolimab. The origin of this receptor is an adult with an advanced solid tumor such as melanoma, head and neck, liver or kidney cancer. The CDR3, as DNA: TGCGCCAGCAGCTTGGAGGGGCGGCAGGGGGCCTCGAAGCAGTTCTTC. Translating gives CASSLEGRQGASKQFF.